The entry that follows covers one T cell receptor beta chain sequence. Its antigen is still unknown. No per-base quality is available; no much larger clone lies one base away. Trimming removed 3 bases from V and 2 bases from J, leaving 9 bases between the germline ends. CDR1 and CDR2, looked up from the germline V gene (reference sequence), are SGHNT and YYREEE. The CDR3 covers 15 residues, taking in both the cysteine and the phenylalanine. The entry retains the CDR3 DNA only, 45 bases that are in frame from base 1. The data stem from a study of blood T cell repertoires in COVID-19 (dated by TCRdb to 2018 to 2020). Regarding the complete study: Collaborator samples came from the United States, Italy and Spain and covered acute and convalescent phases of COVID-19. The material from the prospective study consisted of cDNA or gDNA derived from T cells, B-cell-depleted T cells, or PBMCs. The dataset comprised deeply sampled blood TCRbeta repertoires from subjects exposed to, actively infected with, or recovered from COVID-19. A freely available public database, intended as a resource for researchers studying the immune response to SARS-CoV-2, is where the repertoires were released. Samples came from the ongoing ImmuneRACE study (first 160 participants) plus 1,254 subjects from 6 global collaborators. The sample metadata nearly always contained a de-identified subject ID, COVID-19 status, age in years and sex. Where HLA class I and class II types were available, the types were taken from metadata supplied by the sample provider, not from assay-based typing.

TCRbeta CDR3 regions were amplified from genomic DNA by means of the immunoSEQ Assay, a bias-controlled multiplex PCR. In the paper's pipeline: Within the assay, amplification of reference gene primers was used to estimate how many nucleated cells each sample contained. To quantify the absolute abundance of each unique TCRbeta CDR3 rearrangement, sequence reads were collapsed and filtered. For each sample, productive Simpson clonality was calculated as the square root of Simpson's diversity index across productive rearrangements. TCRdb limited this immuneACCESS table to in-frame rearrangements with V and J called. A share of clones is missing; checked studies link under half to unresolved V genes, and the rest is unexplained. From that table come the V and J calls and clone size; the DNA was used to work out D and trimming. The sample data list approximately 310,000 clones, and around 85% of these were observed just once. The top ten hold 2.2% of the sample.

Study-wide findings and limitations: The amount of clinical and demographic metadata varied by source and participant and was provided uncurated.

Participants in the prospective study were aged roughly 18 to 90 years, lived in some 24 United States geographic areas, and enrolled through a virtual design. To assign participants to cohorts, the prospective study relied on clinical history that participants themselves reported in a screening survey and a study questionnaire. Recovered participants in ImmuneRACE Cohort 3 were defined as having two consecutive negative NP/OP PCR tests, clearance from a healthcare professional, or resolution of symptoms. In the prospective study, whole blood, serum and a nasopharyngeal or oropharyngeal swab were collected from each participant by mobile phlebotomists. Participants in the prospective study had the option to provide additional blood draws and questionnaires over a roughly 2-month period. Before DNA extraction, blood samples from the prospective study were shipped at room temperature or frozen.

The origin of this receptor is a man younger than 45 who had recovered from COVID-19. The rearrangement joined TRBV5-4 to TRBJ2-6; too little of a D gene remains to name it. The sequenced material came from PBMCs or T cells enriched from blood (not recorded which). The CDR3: CASSSAGAGANVLTF. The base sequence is TGTGCCAGCAGCTCTGCTGGAGCTGGGGCCAACGTCCTGACTTTC.